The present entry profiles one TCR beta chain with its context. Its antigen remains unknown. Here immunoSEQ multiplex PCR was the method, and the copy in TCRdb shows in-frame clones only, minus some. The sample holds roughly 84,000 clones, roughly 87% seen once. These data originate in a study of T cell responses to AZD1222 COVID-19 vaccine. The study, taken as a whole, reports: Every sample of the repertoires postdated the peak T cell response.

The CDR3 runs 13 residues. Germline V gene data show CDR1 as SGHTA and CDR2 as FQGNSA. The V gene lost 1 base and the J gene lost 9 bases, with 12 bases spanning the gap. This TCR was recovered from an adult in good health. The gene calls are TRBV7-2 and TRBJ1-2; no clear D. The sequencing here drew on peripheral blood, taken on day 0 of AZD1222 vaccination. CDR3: CASSLDLVGSYTF. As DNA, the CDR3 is TGTGCCAGCAGCTTAGATCTTGTCGGTAGCTACACCTTC.